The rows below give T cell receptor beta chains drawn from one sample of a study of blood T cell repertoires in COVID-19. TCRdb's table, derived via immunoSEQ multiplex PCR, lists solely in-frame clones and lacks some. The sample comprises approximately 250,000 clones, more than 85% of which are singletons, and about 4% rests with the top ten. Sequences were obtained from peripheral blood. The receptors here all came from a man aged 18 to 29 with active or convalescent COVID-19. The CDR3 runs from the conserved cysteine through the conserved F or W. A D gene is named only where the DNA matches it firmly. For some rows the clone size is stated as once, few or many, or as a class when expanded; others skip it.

CAWSVSSSGGEQFF	TGTGCCTGGAGTGTAAGCTCCAGCGGGGGTGAGCAGTTCTTC	TRBJ2-1	TRBD2	TRBV30	NA
CASSQESRGTEAFF	TGCGCCAGCAGCCAAGAGTCCAGGGGTACTGAAGCTTTCTTT	TRBJ1-1	NA	TRBV4-3	NA
CASRSTGVELFF	TGTGCCAGCAGGTCCACCGGAGTCGAACTGTTTTTT	TRBJ1-4	NA	TRBV5-5	NA
CASSYRTTNNEQFF	TGTGCCAGCAGTTACCGGACTACGAACAATGAGCAGTTCTTC	TRBJ2-1	NA	TRBV6-5	NA
CASSLAGGLGELFF	TGTGCCAGCTCGCTTGCGGGAGGGCTCGGGGAGCTGTTTTTT	TRBJ2-2	TRBD2	TRBV27	NA
CAWSVSGYQSEQFF	TGTGCCTGGAGTGTCAGCGGGTATCAGAGTGAGCAGTTCTTC	TRBJ2-1	NA	TRBV30	NA
CATSDLQSSDEQFF	TGTGCCACCAGTGATTTGCAAAGTAGCGATGAGCAGTTCTTC	TRBJ2-1	NA	TRBV24-1	NA
CASSPPAGKAGELFF	TGTGCCAGCAGTCCCCCGGCAGGGAAGGCCGGGGAGCTGTTTTTT	TRBJ2-2	NA	TRBV28	few
CASSLGGTSGFYF	TGTGCCAGCAGCTTAGGAGGGACTAGCGGGTTCTACTTC	TRBJ2-5	TRBD2	TRBV7-2	NA
CASSYTGGNEQFF	TGTGCCAGCAGTTACACGGGGGGCAATGAGCAGTTCTTC	TRBJ2-1	TRBD2	TRBV6-6	NA
CAWRQGQGRYEQYF	TGTGCCTGGAGGCAGGGACAAGGGCGATACGAGCAGTACTTC	TRBJ2-7	NA	TRBV30	few
CASSNSGPWVF	TGTGCCAGCAGCAATAGCGGGCCATGGGTCTTC	TRBJ2-1	TRBD2	TRBV7-9	NA
CASRKRGGGGSGETQYF	TGCGCCAGCAGGAAGCGGGGGGGCGGAGGGTCTGGAGAGACCCAGTACTTC	TRBJ2-5	TRBD2	TRBV10-2	NA
CASSILHRRVGDGYTF	TGTGCCAGTAGTATACTCCATAGAAGAGTGGGCGATGGCTACACCTTC	TRBJ1-2	NA	TRBV19	NA
CASSIQQGDGKTQYF	TGTGCCAGTAGTATACAACAAGGAGATGGAAAGACCCAGTACTTC	TRBJ2-5	NA	TRBV19	NA
CASRRGAAISYNEQFF	TGTGCCAGTAGACGCGGTGCCGCGATATCCTACAATGAGCAGTTCTTC	TRBJ2-1	NA	TRBV19	NA
CASSQDDRTYGYTF	TGTGCCAGCAGCCAAGACGACAGAACTTATGGCTACACCTTC	TRBJ1-2	NA	TRBV3-1/TRBV3-2	once
CASSRTGYEKLFF	TGTGCCAGCAGTCGGACAGGGTATGAAAAACTGTTTTTT	TRBJ1-4	TRBD1	TRBV28	NA
CASSEDRTSGDTQYF	TGTGCCAGCAGTGAAGACCGGACTAGCGGAGATACGCAGTATTTT	TRBJ2-3	TRBD2	TRBV6-1	NA
CASSGTGGADTQYF	TGTGCCAGCAGTGGGACAGGGGGGGCAGATACGCAGTATTTT	TRBJ2-3	TRBD1	TRBV7-3	NA
CASSLDFEGNEKLFF	TGTGCCAGCAGCCTGGATTTTGAGGGTAATGAAAAACTGTTTTTT	TRBJ1-4	NA	TRBV7-6	NA
CASTSGRGEQYF	TGTGCCAGCACTAGCGGGAGAGGCGAGCAGTACTTC	TRBJ2-7	TRBD2	TRBV12-3/TRBV12-4	NA
CATSSVRQETQYF	TGTGCCACCAGCAGCGTACGGCAAGAGACCCAGTACTTC	TRBJ2-5	NA	TRBV15	NA
CATSRTGGEYTQYF	TGTGCCACCAGTAGAACTGGCGGGGAGTATACGCAGTATTTT	TRBJ2-3	NA	TRBV24-1	NA
CASSFDAGGSNQPQHF	TGTGCCAGCAGCTTCGATGCTGGGGGCAGCAATCAGCCCCAGCATTTT	TRBJ1-5	NA	TRBV7-2	NA
CASSQEENRSFF	TGTGCCAGCAGCCAAGAGGAGAACAGGTCGTTCTTC	TRBJ2-1	NA	TRBV3-1/TRBV3-2	NA
CASSRQDQPQHF	TGTGCCAGCAGTCGACAGGATCAGCCCCAGCATTTT	TRBJ1-5	NA	TRBV7-9	NA
CASSGGPNQPQHF	TGTGCCAGCAGCGGGGGACCAAATCAGCCCCAGCATTTT	TRBJ1-5	NA	TRBV27	NA
CATEAYTDTQYF	TGTGCCACCGAGGCCTACACAGATACGCAGTATTTT	TRBJ2-3	NA	TRBV6-5	NA
CASKPSGSYTQYF	TGTGCCAGTAAACCTAGCGGGAGTTATACGCAGTATTTT	TRBJ2-3	TRBD2	TRBV19	NA
CATRRQGATYNEQFF	TGTGCCACCCGAAGACAGGGGGCCACCTACAATGAGCAGTTCTTC	TRBJ2-1	TRBD1	TRBV10-3	NA
CATWGGVGNTEAFF	TGTGCCACCTGGGGGGGCGTGGGGAACACTGAAGCTTTCTTT	TRBJ1-1	NA	TRBV19	NA
CAISGGQGGEKLFF	TGTGCCATCAGTGGAGGACAGGGTGGAGAAAAACTGTTTTTT	TRBJ1-4	TRBD1	TRBV10-3	once
CASSQRQGDIQYF	TGTGCCAGCAGCCAAAGACAGGGCGACATTCAGTACTTC	TRBJ2-4	TRBD1	TRBV4-2	NA
CASQRTATDTQYF	TGCGCCAGCCAACGGACAGCCACAGATACGCAGTATTTT	TRBJ2-3	NA	TRBV10-1	NA
CASSRITGNSPLHF	TGTGCCAGCAGCCGAATTACGGGGAATTCACCCCTCCACTTT	TRBJ1-6	NA	TRBV7-8	few
CASSEWGGETQYF	TGCGCCAGCAGTGAGTGGGGAGGGGAGACCCAGTACTTC	TRBJ2-5	TRBD2	TRBV10-1	NA
CASSLRSRTSGYNEQFF	TGTGCCAGCAGCTTGAGGTCCCGGACTAGCGGATACAATGAGCAGTTCTTC	TRBJ2-1	TRBD2	TRBV5-4	NA
CASSSQGEEFNEQFF	TGCGCCAGCAGCTCGCAGGGGGAAGAGTTCAATGAGCAGTTCTTC	TRBJ2-1	TRBD1	TRBV5-1	NA
CASSYDGSGLEQFF	TGTGCCAGCAGTTACGATGGGAGTGGACTTGAGCAGTTCTTC	TRBJ2-1	NA	TRBV6-5	NA
CATSDYIPGDTQYF	TGTGCCACCAGTGATTACATCCCGGGAGATACGCAGTATTTT	TRBJ2-3	NA	TRBV24-1	NA
CASRRDRGEAFF	TGTGCCAGCAGACGGGACAGGGGCGAAGCTTTCTTT	TRBJ1-1	TRBD1	TRBV12-3/TRBV12-4	NA